This T cell receptor (beta chain) is from a study of cytomegalovirus exposure and HLA in healthy donors. General study findings and limits: Despite most TCR sequences being rare, some public TCRs occurred in many donors. Later work found most CMV-associated TCR beta chains apparently HLA-restricted. Later analysis demonstrated an association between a missense DCLRE1C variant and TCR beta V- and J-gene trimming.

The CDR3 is 11 residues long. Per the germline V gene, CDR1 is SGHVS and CDR2 is FQNEAQ. The ends were cut back, 2 bases at V and 7 bases at J, with 6 bases in the middle. Concerning this clone: Its specificity is not known.

This PCR relied on a set of 60 Vbeta primers and 13 Jbeta primers. The protocol was immunoSEQ multiplex PCR, while the TCRdb copy is restricted to in-frame clones and leaves out a portion. The sample contains about 190,000 clones, 65% to 85% of which appear only once. V usage is TRBV7-8 and J usage is TRBJ2-7; unclear D gene. Sequencing was done on a sample of PBMCs. This receptor was obtained from a young woman in good health and CMV-seronegative. The CDR3 coding sequence is TGTGCCAGCAGCTTATCCCGTGAGCAGTACTTC. Protein product: CASSLSREQYF.